This entry is about one TCR beta chain. This CDR3 spans 13 amino acids. V lost 10 bases and J lost 3, with 13 bases in between. Germline lookup yields CDR1 MNHEY and CDR2 SVGAGI. The entry originates in a study of cytomegalovirus exposure and HLA in healthy donors. Method: immunoSEQ multiplex PCR; TCRdb's copy keeps in-frame clones and lacks some. The sample lists approximately 280,000 clones, 65% to 90% seen once, with 0.9% to 1.1% in the top ten. This chain joins TRBV6-5 and TRBJ2-1; weak D call: TRBD1 (6 bases). The sample comprised PBMCs. The sequence was collected from a woman between 18 and 29 years old in good health and CMV-seronegative. In nucleotides, the CDR3 is TGTGCCACCCGGACAGCACTCTACAATGAGCAGTTCTTC. This translates into CATRTALYNEQFF.